Following are 9 T cell receptor beta chains from one sample sequenced in a study of shared clonotypes between healthy human individuals. Generated by immunoSEQ multiplex PCR, the TCRdb table keeps only in-frame clones and is missing some. This sample carries approximately 97,000 clones, around 67% of them seen once, and the ten largest clones take around 41%. The sequencing input was memory CD8+ T cells sorted from blood. Noted subset: CD45RO+ cells pooled with CCR7-negative TemRA cells. The origin of the receptors is a man younger than 40 in good health.

J is TRBJ1-1 and V is TRBV27; D unresolved. The germline CDR1 and CDR2 sequences are MNHEY and SMNVEV (reference sequence). V dropped 2 bases and J dropped 7 bases, with 8 bases sitting between them. The CDR3 sequence is 12 residues long. This chain's CDR3 is CASSLLGDEAFF. The CDR3 DNA sequence: TGTGCCAGCAGTTTACTCGGGGATGAAGCTTTCTTT.

The chain carries TRBV27 and TRBJ2-7; possible D gene TRBD1, 5 bases. Trimming shortened V by 1 base and J by 2 bases, and 15 bases separated the two germline ends. The CDR3 length is 16 residues. Germline CDR1 MNHEY, CDR2 SMNVEV (reference sequence). CDR3 in DNA: TGTGCCAGCAGTTTATTGAGCCAGGGATCGGCCTACGAGCAGTACTTC. It yields the protein CASSLLSQGSAYEQYF.

The chain links TRBV13 to TRBJ2-7; 8 nucleotides match TRBD2. The ends lost 5 bases at V and 3 bases at J; junction bases unmatched: 3. This CDR3 has 13 residues. Germline V gene lookup returns CDR1 PRHDT and CDR2 FYEKMQ (reference sequence). In DNA form, the CDR3 reads TGTGCCAGCAGCCAAGGGACTAGCTACGAGCAGTACTTC. Amino acid sequence: CASSQGTSYEQYF.

This sequence joins TRBV6-6 and TRBJ2-7; 12 bases align to TRBD2. CDR1 is MNHNY, CDR2 SVGAGI, per germline (reference sequence). J was trimmed by 2 bases and V by 2 bases; bases with no gene match: 1. The CDR3 is 15 amino acids. CDR3 DNA sequence: TGTGCCAGCAGTTACAGACTAGCGGGAGCCTACGAGCAGTACTTC. Amino acids: CASSYRLAGAYEQYF.

The chain carries TRBV9 and TRBJ2-1; possibly TRBD1 for D (6 bases). The CDR3 totals 15 residues. From germline, CDR1 is SGDLS and CDR2 YYNGEE. The V end was cut by 0 bases, the J end by 7 bases, with 14 bases between. CDR3 coding DNA: TGTGCCAGCAGCGTAGTTGGGGGCACGAGGAATGAGCAGTTCTTC. Translated: CASSVVGGTRNEQFF.

The CDR3 spells CASSVLGSGANVLTF. The CDR3 DNA is TGTGCCAGCAGCGTGCTAGGATCTGGGGCCAACGTCCTGACTTTC. This chain joins TRBV7-9 and TRBJ2-6; no clear D gene. The V end lost 5 bases, the J end lost 1 base, and 9 bases lay between the germline ends. The germline V gene has CDR1 SEHNR and CDR2 FQNEAQ (reference sequence). This CDR3 is built from 15 residues.

Many counts were recorded for this clone. The rearrangement joins TRBV28 to TRBJ2-7, with D possibly matching TRBD2 (6 bases). The V gene lost 10 bases and the J gene lost 2 bases, with 21 bases spanning the gap. Germline V gene data show CDR1 as MDHEN and CDR2 as SYDVKM. The CDR3 totals 15 residues. As DNA, the CDR3 is TGTGCCATCGAAACGGGGAGGTGGAGCCCCTACGAGCAGTACTTC. It codes for CAIETGRWSPYEQYF.

DNA for the CDR3: TGTGCCAGCAGAACCGGGACAGGGAGTCAGCCCCAGCATTTT. This translates into CASRTGTGSQPQHF. V is TRBV27 and J is TRBJ1-5; 9 positions match TRBD1. The V and J ends lost 6 bases and 6 bases, in that order; junction bases with no gene match: 6. CDR1 is MNHEY, CDR2 SMNVEV, per germline (reference sequence). CDR3 length: 14 residues.

This chain links TRBV4-3 with TRBJ1-5; 8 bases match TRBD1. Germline trimming cut 4 bases from V and 5 bases from J; bases unmatched to any gene: 7. This CDR3 spans 15 amino acids. Germline V gives CDR1 LGHNA, CDR2 YSLEER. The CDR3 DNA sequence: TGCGCCAGCAGCCCGGACAGGGTGGGCTATCAGCCCCAGCATTTT. Translated: CASSPDRVGYQPQHF.